What follows are 30 T cell receptor beta chains derived from one specimen sequenced in a study of identical twins. From the 5' RACE reads, TCRdb called clonotypes with MiXCR, one entry per CDR3 protein. The sample contains 240,000 or so distinct CDR3 sequences, roughly 13% of which appear only once. This sample also appeared in a second study, on yellow fever vaccine responses in identical twins.

Sequenced material: memory (CD45RO+) T cells sorted from blood. These receptor sequences come from a woman younger than 30 in good health.

The chain carries TRBV7-9 and TRBJ1-4; 8 bases are a match to TRBD1. This CDR3 is 16 amino acids long. CDR1 is SEHNR and CDR2 is FQNEAQ in the germline V gene (reference sequence). Germline trimming cut 5 bases from V and 8 bases from J; bases unmatched to any gene: 13. For the CDR3, the DNA is TGTGCCAGCAGCACCCTCGGTCGACAGGGGAACGAAAAACTGTTTTTT. Amino acid sequence: CASSTLGRQGNEKLFF.

In this sample, this clonotype turned up many times. V usage is TRBV15 and J usage is TRBJ2-2; 7 bases are a match to TRBD1. The ends lost 3 bases at V and 4 bases at J; junction bases unmatched: 5. CDR3 size: 15 residues. Germline V gene data show CDR1 as LNHNV and CDR2 as YYDKDF (reference sequence). This CDR3 is CATSRGQGVTGELFF. The CDR3 region has the DNA TGTGCCACCAGCAGGGGCCAGGGGGTCACCGGGGAGCTGTTTTTT.

In its sample, this clonotype was seen a few times. The CDR3 sequence: CASSYGTGANTGELFF. In DNA, the CDR3 is TGTGCCAGCAGCTACGGGACAGGGGCGAACACCGGGGAGCTGTTTTTT. The chain carries TRBV7-8 and TRBJ2-2, with 10 nucleotides matching TRBD1. The V and J ends lost 4 bases and 0 bases, in that order; junction bases with no gene match: 2. This CDR3 spans 16 amino acids. CDR1 is SGHVS, CDR2 FQNEAQ, per germline.

This clonotype came up many times. The chain links TRBV7-9 to TRBJ1-1, with D uncertain. The V end was cut by 6 bases, the J end by 2 bases, with 13 bases between. Germline V gene data show CDR1 as SEHNR and CDR2 as FQNEAQ (reference sequence). The CDR3 has 14 amino acids. For the CDR3, the DNA is TGTGCCAGCAGAGTCATGAGGGATAACACTGAAGCTTTCTTT. It specifies CASRVMRDNTEAFF.

The chain uses TRBV6-1 and TRBJ2-2, with 10 positions matching TRBD2. J was trimmed by 3 bases and V by 6 bases; bases with no gene match: 4. Germline CDR1 reads MNHNS; CDR2 reads SASEGT. The CDR3 runs to 15 residues. CDR3 amino acids: CASSRSGGDTGELFF. The DNA for the CDR3 is TGTGCCAGCAGCAGAAGCGGGGGGGACACCGGGGAGCTGTTTTTT.

V is TRBV24-1 and J is TRBJ2-7; weak D call: TRBD1 (5 bases). The CDR3 sequence is 13 residues long. With 3 bases removed from V and 5 bases from J, the gap between germline ends came to 10 bases. CDR1 KGHDR and CDR2 SFDVKD come from the germline V gene. The CDR3 bases are TGTGCCACCAGTGATGTCAGGGCCAACGAGCAGTACTTC. Translated, it gives CATSDVRANEQYF.

This clonotype came up a few times. V gene TRBV15 combines with J gene TRBJ2-5, with D possibly being TRBD1 (5 bases). Trimming removed 2 bases at V and 3 bases at J, with 13 bases between. The CDR3 is 15 amino acids. CDR1 is LNHNV, CDR2 YYDKDF, per germline (reference sequence). In DNA form, the CDR3 reads TGTGCCACCAGCAGATCATCCATAGGGGAAGAGACCCAGTACTTC. Translation: CATSRSSIGEETQYF.

J is TRBJ2-5 and V is TRBV24-1; perhaps TRBD1 as D (5 bases). The CDR3 has 15 amino acids. The V gene's germline CDR1 is KGHDR and CDR2 SFDVKD. Between the trimmed V and J ends, which lost 7 bases and 4 bases, there was a span of 18 bases. The DNA for the CDR3 is TGTGCCACCAGCACACCACAGGAATCCCGAGAGACCCAGTACTTC. As protein: CATSTPQESRETQYF.

This clonotype was observed a handful of times. V and J are TRBV6-2 or TRBV6-3 and TRBJ2-2; D is ambiguous. The CDR3 extends over 15 amino acids. Germline CDR1 and CDR2: MNHEY and SVGEGT. Trimming pared 6 bases from V and 8 bases from J, leaving 19 bases between. The CDR3 region is CASSHARLETGELFF. Written as DNA, the CDR3 is TGTGCCAGCAGCCACGCCCGGTTAGAAACTGGGGAGCTGTTTTTT.

Only a few counts were recorded for this clonotype. The V gene is TRBV7-2, the J gene TRBJ2-2, with unresolved D. V lost 5 bases and J lost 6, with 7 bases in between. The CDR3 consists of 12 residues. The germline CDR1 and CDR2 sequences are SGHTA and FQGNSA. Here the CDR3 DNA reads TGTGCCAGCAGCATTAGGGCCGGGGAGCTGTTTTTT. Protein product: CASSIRAGELFF.

This clonotype was picked up many times. This chain uses TRBV10-3 with TRBJ1-2; D is undetermined. CDR1 and CDR2 (germline): ENHRY, SYGVKD. Trimming stripped 0 bases from V and 0 bases from J, with 8 bases between. CDR3 length equals 15 residues. The CDR3 spells CAISESWQPNYGYTF. CDR3 DNA: TGTGCCATCAGTGAGTCGTGGCAGCCTAACTATGGCTACACCTTC.

This clonotype was seen repeatedly, ten times or more. The chain joins TRBV20-1 to TRBJ2-5; D is unclear. Germline V gene data show CDR1 as DFQATT and CDR2 as SNEGSKA (reference sequence). The CDR3 contains 10 residues. V was clipped by 3 bases and J by 6 bases, with 5 bases between them. The CDR3 sequence is CSASVQTQYF. The CDR3 DNA reads TGCAGTGCTAGCGTTCAGACCCAGTACTTC.

This clonotype occurred a few times. This rearrangement joins TRBV27 to TRBJ2-2, with 12 nucleotides matching TRBD2. V shed 5 bases, J shed 6 bases, and the junction held 16 bases outside the gene matches. In germline, CDR1 is MNHEY, CDR2 SMNVEV (reference sequence). The CDR3 contains 19 residues. The chain's CDR3 is CASSPPTMLAGGTPGELFF. The CDR3 DNA reads as TGTGCCAGCAGTCCACCAACGATGCTAGCGGGAGGGACTCCCGGGGAGCTGTTTTTT.

This clonotype was counted at least ten times. The chain joins TRBV20-1 to TRBJ2-1; 10 bases fit TRBD2. This CDR3 has 17 amino acids. J gave up 5 bases and V 2 bases, and 12 bases lay outside the gene matches. CDR1 and CDR2 from the germline V gene are DFQATT and SNEGSKA (reference sequence). CDR3 loop: CSARLDPAGGLDNEQFF. CDR3 sequence (DNA): TGCAGTGCTAGACTAGATCCAGCGGGGGGGCTCGACAATGAGCAGTTCTTC.

In this sample, this clonotype turned up a few times. The V and J genes are TRBV20-1 and TRBJ1-1; a weak D match, TRBD1 (5 bases). Looked up from germline, CDR1 is DFQATT and CDR2 is SNEGSKA (reference sequence). The CDR3 totals 14 residues. Trimming pared 0 bases from V and 4 bases from J, leaving 12 bases between. In DNA form, the CDR3 reads TGCAGTGCTAGAGATACAGGAACAGGCACTGAAGCTTTCTTT. Its translation is CSARDTGTGTEAFF.

This chain connects TRBV28 to TRBJ2-1, with 10 bases identical to TRBD2. CDR3 length: 18 residues. Germline CDR1 is MDHEN and CDR2 is SYDVKM. V lost 4 bases to trimming and J lost 7 bases; unmatched junction nucleotides: 16. This CDR3 reads CASSSIGHSGRARNEQFF. The CDR3 DNA follows: TGTGCCAGCAGTTCAATCGGTCACAGCGGGAGGGCCAGGAATGAGCAGTTCTTC.

The chain is built from TRBV2 and TRBJ2-5; 7 bases are shared with TRBD1. The CDR3 runs 13 residues. J gave up 2 bases and V 7 bases, and 4 bases lay outside the gene matches. The germline CDR1 and CDR2 sequences are SNHLY and FYNNEI. CDR3 loop: CASTGTAQETQYF. The CDR3, as DNA: TGTGCCAGCACCGGGACAGCTCAAGAGACCCAGTACTTC.

The chain carries TRBV29-1 and TRBJ1-1; D gene ambiguous. Trimming removed 5 bases at V and 1 base at J, with 8 bases between. CDR1 SQVTM and CDR2 ANQGSEA come from the germline V gene. The CDR3 length is 12 residues. CDR3 sequence (DNA): TGCAGCGTTTTAAGGTCGAACACTGAAGCTTTCTTT. Its protein product is CSVLRSNTEAFF.

This clonotype was seen a few times. This rearrangement joins TRBV7-2 to TRBJ2-3; no clear D. Germline CDR1 SGHTA, CDR2 FQGNSA. Between the trimmed V and J ends, which lost 8 bases and 2 bases, there was a span of 5 bases. The CDR3 contains 11 residues. Here the CDR3 reads CASGYTDTQYF. The CDR3, as DNA: TGTGCCAGCGGTTACACAGATACGCAGTATTTT.

This clonotype showed up just a few times. Here the CDR3 DNA reads TGTGCCAGCAGGAAGACGGTTTCTGGGGACATTCAGTACTTC. Translating gives CASRKTVSGDIQYF. This chain connects TRBV2 to TRBJ2-4, with D uncertain. The CDR3 spans 14 residues. Trimming took 6 bases from V and 8 from J, leaving 17 bases between them. In germline, CDR1 is SNHLY, CDR2 FYNNEI.

In this sample, this clonotype turned up many times. The chain joins TRBV9 to TRBJ2-5; 8 positions match TRBD2. V was pared by 0 bases and J by 2 bases, with 9 bases of the junction left unmatched. Germline CDR1 SGDLS, CDR2 YYNGEE. The CDR3 covers 17 residues. The CDR3 here is CASSVAGAGGGQETQYF. Here the CDR3 DNA reads TGTGCCAGCAGCGTAGCTGGGGCGGGAGGTGGGCAAGAGACCCAGTACTTC.

This clonotype was seen a handful of times. The V and J genes are TRBV29-1 and TRBJ2-3; TRBD2 might be the D (5 bases). The ends were cut back, 3 bases at V and 7 bases at J, with 14 bases in the middle. The germline V gene encodes CDR1 SQVTM and CDR2 ANQGSEA. The CDR3 spans 13 residues. The DNA for the CDR3 is TGCAGCGTTGATGCCAACGAGGGATATACGCAGTATTTT. Its protein product is CSVDANEGYTQYF.

This clonotype was found a few times. V gene TRBV27 combines with J gene TRBJ2-1; no clear D. Trimming removed 7 bases from V and 15 bases from J, with 28 bases in between. The CDR3 consists of 15 residues. CDR1 MNHEY and CDR2 SMNVEV come from the germline V gene (reference sequence). CDR3 coding DNA: TGTGCCAGCAAATCTAACCTCCTAATGGTTTCACCCGGGTTCTTC. Encoded protein: CASKSNLLMVSPGFF.

The V and J genes are TRBV12-3 or TRBV12-4 and TRBJ2-1; 8 positions match TRBD2. The length of the CDR3 is 14 residues. J lost 2 bases, V lost 5 bases, and 2 bases had no gene match. The CDR3 protein is CASSAGGPYNEQFF. DNA for the CDR3: TGTGCCAGCAGTGCGGGGGGACCCTACAATGAGCAGTTCTTC.

At least ten counts were recorded for this clonotype. V gene TRBV24-1 combines with J gene TRBJ2-2; 9 nucleotides line up with TRBD1. The germline V gene encodes CDR1 KGHDR and CDR2 SFDVKD. CDR3 length: 16 amino acids. The V gene end was trimmed by 2 bases and the J gene end by 4 bases; junction bases not matched to a gene: 4. DNA for the CDR3: TGTGCCACCAGTGATTCCGGGACAGGGAGCACCGGGGAGCTGTTTTTT. This encodes CATSDSGTGSTGELFF.

The table lists this clonotype with a few counts. The chain combines TRBV12-3 or TRBV12-4 with TRBJ1-3, with 7 bases that match TRBD1. With 6 bases clipped from V and 3 bases from J, the junction kept 8 bases outside the gene matches. CDR3 length: 15 amino acids. The CDR3 is CASSLPGQSGNTIYF. The CDR3 nucleotides read TGTGCCAGCAGCCTTCCGGGACAGAGTGGAAACACCATATATTTT.

This clonotype was detected only a few times. The gene calls are TRBV5-1 and TRBJ2-3, with D unresolved. V was trimmed by 4 bases and J by 3 bases, leaving 6 bases between them. Germline CDR1 SGHRS, CDR2 YFSETQ. This CDR3 has 12 residues. Here the CDR3 reads CASSKDTDTQYF. The CDR3 DNA follows: TGCGCCAGCAGCAAGGATACAGATACGCAGTATTTT.

The sample holds many counts of this clonotype. The chain recombines TRBV18 with TRBJ2-7; no reliable D call. V was shortened by 1 base and J by 0 bases, with 4 bases between the two germline ends. Germline assignment: CDR1 KGHSH and CDR2 LQKENI. The CDR3 runs to 13 residues. This chain's CDR3 is CASSPQPSYEQYF. CDR3 nucleotides: TGTGCCAGCTCACCACAGCCCTCCTACGAGCAGTACTTC.

This clonotype was counted a few times. The chain joins TRBV7-2 to TRBJ2-3; TRBD2 is a possible D gene (6 bases). The germline V gene has CDR1 SGHTA and CDR2 FQGNSA. There are 15 residues in the CDR3. Trimming stripped 3 bases from V and 4 bases from J, with 14 bases between. The DNA of the CDR3 is TGTGCCAGCAGCTTGGCCCGGGGGTCGGCAGATACGCAGTATTTT. It yields the protein CASSLARGSADTQYF.

The chain uses TRBV20-1 and TRBJ2-3; 10 bases fit TRBD2. After removal of 6 bases from V and 0 bases from J, the junction contained 3 bases not matched to a gene. The CDR3 consists of 14 residues. Germline CDR1 and CDR2: DFQATT and SNEGSKA (reference sequence). As DNA, the CDR3 is TGCAGTGCGCCGACTAGCGGGAGCACAGATACGCAGTATTTT. This gives the protein CSAPTSGSTDTQYF.